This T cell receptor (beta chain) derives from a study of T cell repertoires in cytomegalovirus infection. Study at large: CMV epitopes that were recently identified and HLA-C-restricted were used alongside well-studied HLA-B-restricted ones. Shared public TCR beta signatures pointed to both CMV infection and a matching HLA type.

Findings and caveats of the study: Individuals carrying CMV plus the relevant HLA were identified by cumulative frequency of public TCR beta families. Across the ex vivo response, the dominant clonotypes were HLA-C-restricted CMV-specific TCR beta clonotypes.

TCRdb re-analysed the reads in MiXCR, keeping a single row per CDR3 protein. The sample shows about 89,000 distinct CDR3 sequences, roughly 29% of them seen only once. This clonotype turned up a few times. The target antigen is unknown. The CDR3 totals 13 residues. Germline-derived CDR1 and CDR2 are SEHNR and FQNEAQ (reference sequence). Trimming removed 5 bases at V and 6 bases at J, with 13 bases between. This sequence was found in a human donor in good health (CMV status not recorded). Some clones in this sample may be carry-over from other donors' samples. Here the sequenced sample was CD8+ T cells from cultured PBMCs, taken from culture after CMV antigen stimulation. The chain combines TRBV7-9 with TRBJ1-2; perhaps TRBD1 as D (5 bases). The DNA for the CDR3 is TGTGCCAGCAGCCAGCCCGGGACGGATGGCTACACCTTC. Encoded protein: CASSQPGTDGYTF. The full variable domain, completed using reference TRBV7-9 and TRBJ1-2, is DTGVSQNPRHKITKRGQNVTFRCDPISEHNRLYWYRQTLGQGPEFLTYFQNEAQLEKSRLLSDRFSAERPKGSFSTLEIQRTEQGDSAMYLCASSQPGTDGYTFGSGTRLTVV.